This T cell receptor beta chain derives from a study of blood T cell repertoires in COVID-19. Study at large: From the United States, Italy and Spain came samples of acute and convalescent COVID-19. In each case, the material was cDNA or gDNA derived from T cells, B-cell-depleted T cells, or PBMCs.

The CDR3 runs to 17 residues. Germline V gene sequence: CDR1 SGHTA, CDR2 FQGNSA. V shed 1 base and J 0 bases; nucleotides not matched to a gene: 6. Authors' data handling: Quantification of nucleated cells was approximated via reference gene primer amplification. Here immunoSEQ multiplex PCR was the method, and the copy in TCRdb shows in-frame clones only, minus some. That table supplies the V and J calls and clone size; D and trimming were determined from the DNA. Altogether about 120,000 clones are present, approximately 88% being singletons, with the ten largest covering 0.8% to 0.9%. The sample consisted of peripheral blood. The chain employs TRBV7-2 and TRBJ2-3; 8 nucleotides align to TRBD2. The TCR was taken from a woman in her seventies with acute or convalescent COVID-19. The DNA of the CDR3 is TGTGCCAGCAGCTTAGGGTATAGCGGGACTAGCACAGATACGCAGTATTTT. Its translation: CASSLGYSGTSTDTQYF.